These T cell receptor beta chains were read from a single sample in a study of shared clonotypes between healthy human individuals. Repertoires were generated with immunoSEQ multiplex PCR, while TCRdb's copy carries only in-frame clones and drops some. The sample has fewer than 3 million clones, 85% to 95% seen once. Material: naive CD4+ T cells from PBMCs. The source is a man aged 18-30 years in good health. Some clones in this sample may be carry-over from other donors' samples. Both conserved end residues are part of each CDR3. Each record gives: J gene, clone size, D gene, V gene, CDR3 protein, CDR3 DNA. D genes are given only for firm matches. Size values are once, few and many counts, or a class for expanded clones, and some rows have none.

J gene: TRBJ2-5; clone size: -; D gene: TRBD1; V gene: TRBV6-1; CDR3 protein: CASSTGGIRETQYF; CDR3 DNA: TGTGCCAGTTCGACAGGGGGAATTAGGGAGACCCAGTACTTC
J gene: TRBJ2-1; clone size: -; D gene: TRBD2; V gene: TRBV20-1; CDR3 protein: CSPWGGTPTFF; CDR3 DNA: TGCAGTCCCTGGGGGGGGACCCCCACTTTCTTC
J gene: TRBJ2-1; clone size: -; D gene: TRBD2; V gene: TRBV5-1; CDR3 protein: CASSTLAGANNEQFF; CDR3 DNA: TGCGCCAGCAGCACCTTAGCGGGAGCTAATAATGAGCAGTTCTTC
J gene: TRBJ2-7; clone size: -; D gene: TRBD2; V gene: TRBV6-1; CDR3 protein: CASSGTSRLNEQYF; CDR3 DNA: TGTGCCAGCAGCGGGACTAGCCGTTTAAACGAGCAGTACTTC
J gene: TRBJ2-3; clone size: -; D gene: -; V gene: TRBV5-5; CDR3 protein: CASSSARVGTDTQYF; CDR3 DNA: TGTGCCAGCAGCTCCGCGAGGGTGGGCACAGATACGCAGTATTTT
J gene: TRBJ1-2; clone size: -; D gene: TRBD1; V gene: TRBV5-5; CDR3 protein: CASSLSGGYGYTF; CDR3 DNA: TGTGCCAGCAGCTTGTCAGGGGGCTATGGCTACACCTTC
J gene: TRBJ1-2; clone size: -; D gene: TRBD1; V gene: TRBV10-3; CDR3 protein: CAISGPDRFTNYGYTF; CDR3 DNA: TGTGCCATCAGTGGGCCGGACAGGTTTACTAACTATGGCTACACCTTC
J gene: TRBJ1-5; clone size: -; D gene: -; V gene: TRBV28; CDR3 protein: CASSPSGLSNQPQHF; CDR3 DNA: TGTGCCAGCAGTCCCTCGGGGCTTAGCAATCAGCCCCAGCATTTT
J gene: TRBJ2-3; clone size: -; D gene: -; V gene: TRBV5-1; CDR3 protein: CASSFFLQGPVGDTQYF; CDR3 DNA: TGCGCCAGCAGCTTCTTCTTACAGGGACCGGTCGGAGATACGCAGTATTTT
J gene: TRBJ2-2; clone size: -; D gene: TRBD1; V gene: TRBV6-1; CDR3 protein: CATRSDRGSFGELFF; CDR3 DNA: TGTGCCACCAGGTCGGACAGGGGATCGTTCGGGGAGCTGTTTTTT
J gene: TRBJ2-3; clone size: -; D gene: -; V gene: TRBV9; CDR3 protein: CASSVGLSGYTDTQYF; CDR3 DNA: TGTGCCAGCAGCGTAGGTCTTAGCGGATACACAGATACGCAGTATTTT
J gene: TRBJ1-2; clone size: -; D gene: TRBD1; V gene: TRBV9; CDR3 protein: CASSRDSNYGYTF; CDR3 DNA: TGTGCCAGCAGCCGGGACAGTAACTATGGCTACACCTTC
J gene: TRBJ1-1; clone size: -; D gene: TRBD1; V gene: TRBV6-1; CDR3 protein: CASGQGAGTEAFF; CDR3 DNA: TGTGCCAGCGGACAGGGGGCAGGGACTGAAGCTTTCTTT
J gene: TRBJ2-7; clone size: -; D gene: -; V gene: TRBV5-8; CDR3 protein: CASPRGPSYEQYF; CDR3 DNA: TGTGCCAGCCCCAGGGGCCCCTCCTACGAGCAGTACTTC
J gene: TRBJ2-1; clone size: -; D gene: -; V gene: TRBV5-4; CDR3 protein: CASSSHYQSYNEQFF; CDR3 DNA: TGTGCCAGCAGCTCGCACTACCAATCCTACAATGAGCAGTTCTTC
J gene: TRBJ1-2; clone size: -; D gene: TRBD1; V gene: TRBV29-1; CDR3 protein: CSVDGQGSMGGYTF; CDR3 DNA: TGCAGCGTTGATGGACAGGGGAGTATGGGGGGCTACACCTTC
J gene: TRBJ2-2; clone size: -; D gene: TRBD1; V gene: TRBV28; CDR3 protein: CASRGQGVGELFF; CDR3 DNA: TGTGCCAGCAGGGGACAGGGGGTCGGGGAGCTGTTTTTT
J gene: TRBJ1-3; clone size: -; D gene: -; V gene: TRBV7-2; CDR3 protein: CASSSMEGNTIYF; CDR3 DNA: TGTGCCAGCAGCTCAATGGAGGGAAACACCATATATTTT
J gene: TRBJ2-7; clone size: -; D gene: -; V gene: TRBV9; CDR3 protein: CASSVTVSSYEQYF; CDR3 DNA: TGTGCCAGCAGCGTGACGGTTAGCTCCTACGAGCAGTACTTC
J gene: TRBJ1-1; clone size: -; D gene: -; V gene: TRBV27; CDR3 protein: CASRAMGSTEAFF; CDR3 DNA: TGTGCCAGCAGGGCCATGGGGTCGACTGAAGCTTTCTTT
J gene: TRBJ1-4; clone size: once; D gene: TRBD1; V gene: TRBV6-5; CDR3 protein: CASKINRGRGEKLFF; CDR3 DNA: TGTGCCAGCAAGATCAACAGGGGCAGGGGAGAAAAACTGTTTTTT
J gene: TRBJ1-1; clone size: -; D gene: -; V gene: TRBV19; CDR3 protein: CASSIIGGSTEAFF; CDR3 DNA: TGTGCCAGTAGTATAATCGGGGGTAGCACTGAAGCTTTCTTT
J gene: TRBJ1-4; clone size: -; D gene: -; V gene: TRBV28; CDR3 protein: CASFVGYGEKLFF; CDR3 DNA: TGTGCCAGCTTCGTGGGGTATGGAGAAAAACTGTTTTTT
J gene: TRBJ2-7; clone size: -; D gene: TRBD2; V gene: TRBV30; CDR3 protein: CAWSAAGGEQYF; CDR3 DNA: TGTGCCTGGAGTGCCGCCGGGGGGGAGCAGTACTTC
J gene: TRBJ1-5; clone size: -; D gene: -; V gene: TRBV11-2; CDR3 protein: CASSLVGNQPQHF; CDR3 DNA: TGTGCCAGCAGCTTAGTGGGCAATCAGCCCCAGCATTTT
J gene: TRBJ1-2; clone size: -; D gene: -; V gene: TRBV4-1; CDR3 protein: CASSQDGVGVWYGYTF; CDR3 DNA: TGCGCCAGCAGCCAAGATGGCGTCGGGGTTTGGTATGGCTACACCTTC
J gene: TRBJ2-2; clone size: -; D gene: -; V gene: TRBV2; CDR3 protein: CASSGPGTNLVTGELFF; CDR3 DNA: TGTGCCAGCAGTGGCCCCGGGACAAACCTAGTCACCGGGGAGCTGTTTTTT
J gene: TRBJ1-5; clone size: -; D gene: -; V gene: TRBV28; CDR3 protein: CASSLGTIGDQPQHF; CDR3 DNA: TGTGCCAGCAGTTTAGGTACCATAGGGGATCAGCCCCAGCATTTT
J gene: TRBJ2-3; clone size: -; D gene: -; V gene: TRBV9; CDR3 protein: CASSVEGGGGGTQYF; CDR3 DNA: TGTGCCAGCAGCGTAGAAGGAGGAGGTGGAGGTACGCAGTATTTT
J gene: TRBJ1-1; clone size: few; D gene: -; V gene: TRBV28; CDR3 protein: CASSTWTEMNTEAFF; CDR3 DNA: TGTGCCAGCAGTACCTGGACAGAGATGAACACTGAAGCTTTCTTT
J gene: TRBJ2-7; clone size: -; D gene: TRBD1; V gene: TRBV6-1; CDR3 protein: CATEPGQGGYEQYF; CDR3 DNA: TGTGCCACCGAGCCGGGACAGGGAGGGTACGAGCAGTACTTC
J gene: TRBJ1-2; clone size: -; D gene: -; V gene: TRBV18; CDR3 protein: CASSRSGDLSYGYTF; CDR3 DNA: TGTGCCAGCTCACGTTCAGGCGACCTATCTTATGGCTACACCTTC
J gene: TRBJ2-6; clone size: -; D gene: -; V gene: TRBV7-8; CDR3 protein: CASSLAGRTSGANVLTF; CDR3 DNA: TGTGCCAGCAGCTTAGCGGGAAGAACCTCTGGGGCCAACGTCCTGACTTTC
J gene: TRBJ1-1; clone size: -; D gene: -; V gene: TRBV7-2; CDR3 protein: CASSLDGYGRTMNTEAFF; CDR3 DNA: TGTGCCAGCAGCTTAGACGGGTACGGACGCACGATGAACACTGAAGCTTTCTTT
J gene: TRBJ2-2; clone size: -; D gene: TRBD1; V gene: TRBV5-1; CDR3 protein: CASSLVGTGAGELFF; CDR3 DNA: TGCGCCAGCAGCTTGGTAGGGACAGGTGCCGGGGAGCTGTTTTTT
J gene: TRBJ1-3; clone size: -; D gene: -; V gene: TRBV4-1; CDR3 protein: CASSQDTTYWENTIYF; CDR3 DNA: TGCGCCAGCAGCCAAGATACAACCTACTGGGAAAACACCATATATTTT
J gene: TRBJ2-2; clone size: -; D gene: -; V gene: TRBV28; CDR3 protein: CASSLRLKNTGELFF; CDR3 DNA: TGTGCCAGCAGTTTAAGACTCAAGAACACCGGGGAGCTGTTTTTT
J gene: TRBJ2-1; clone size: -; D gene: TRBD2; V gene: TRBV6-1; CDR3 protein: CASSEAATGLAGYNEQFF; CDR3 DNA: TGTGCCAGCAGTGAAGCCGCCACTGGACTAGCGGGCTACAATGAGCAGTTCTTC
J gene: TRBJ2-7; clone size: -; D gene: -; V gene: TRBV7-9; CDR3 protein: CASSLARVDEQYF; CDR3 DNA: TGTGCCAGCAGCTTAGCGAGGGTGGACGAGCAGTACTTC